The T cell receptor beta chain described here comes from a study of T cells in Graves' hyperthyroidism and ophthalmopathy. It was RNA transcripts that yielded the amplified TCR beta CDR3 regions. HTBI primers were the set used in a first-round RT-PCR of the TCR CDR3. TCRdb re-called the multiplex PCR reads with MiXCR, one entry per CDR3 protein. The table records around 690,000 distinct CDR3 sequences, approximately 15% of them present only once. There are a few counts of this clonotype. Looked up from germline, CDR1 is KGHDR and CDR2 is SFDVKD. This CDR3 has 19 amino acids. Germline trimming cut 3 bases from V and 3 bases from J; bases unmatched to any gene: 13.

The clonotype comes from a man aged 45-65 years with Graves' hyperthyroidism. The chain links TRBV24-1 to TRBJ2-2; 9 bases line up with TRBD1. Sequencing was done on a sample of blood. The chain's CDR3 is CATSDLSDQTGGDTGELFF. The CDR3 region has the DNA TGTGCCACCAGTGATCTTTCGGACCAGACAGGGGGGGACACCGGGGAGCTGTTTTTT.